The clone carrying this TCR beta chain occurred a few times. Its antigen is as yet unknown. Germline V lookup: CDR1 SEHNR, CDR2 FQNEAQ (reference sequence). The CDR3 has 10 residues. V was trimmed by 8 bases and J by 3 bases, leaving 4 bases between them. 5'-RACE, quantitative and with molecular barcodes, yielded the TCR beta libraries. Each CDR3 protein gets one entry after TCRdb re-called the 5' RACE reads with MiXCR. The table records about 450,000 distinct CDR3 sequences, 26% of them present only once. These data are taken from a study of CD8 T cells in ankylosing spondylitis. Study-wide results and caveats: Some of these motif variants have turned up before, in reports on reactive arthritis synovial fluid and blood. Relatively rare in peripheral blood, disease-linked clones were also CD8+. A TCR beta motif of eight or nine highly homologous variants seemed to mark ankylosing spondylitis blood. Reported data indicate significant enrichment of disease-linked clones within matched ankylosing spondylitis synovial fluid.

The chain combines TRBV7-9 with TRBJ1-2; D call uncertain. The source of this sequence is a male donor with ankylosing spondylitis. Sequencing used blood, either unsorted or a sorted T cell fraction (not recorded which). CDR3: CASGYYGYTF. CDR3 DNA sequence: TGTGCCAGCGGATACTATGGCTACACCTTC. The variable domain in full, with the rest retrieved from reference TRBV7-9 and TRBJ1-2, is DTGVSQNPRHKITKRGQNVTFRCDPISEHNRLYWYRQTLGQGPEFLTYFQNEAQLEKSRLLSDRFSAERPKGSFSTLEIQRTEQGDSAMYLCASGYYGYTFGSGTRLTVV.